The sequence of this T cell receptor beta chain was determined in a study of beta chain features in type 1 diabetes. In regard to this clone: Its antigen remains unknown.

Whole-study results and caveats: High TCR expression in some cells could lead to their over-representation in cDNA sequencing. There was a moderate but significant shortening of TCRB CDR3s in all four CD4+ subsets of Type 1 diabetes patients.

TCRB transcripts that were expressed got sequenced, as all of the isolated RNA had been reverse transcribed. Libraries were prepared by immunoSEQ multiplex PCR; TCRdb keeps only in-frame clonotypes and omits some of them. The repertoire holds more than 150,000 clones, with roughly 11% as singletons. The germline V gene encodes CDR1 MNHEY and CDR2 SVGAGI. The CDR3 contains 13 residues. With V trimmed by 7 bases and J by 3 bases, 4 bases remained unmatched. Sequencing was performed on central memory CD4+ T cells from blood. The sequence derives from a man aged 18 to 29 in good health. The gene calls are TRBV6-5 and TRBJ2-7, with TRBD1 identical over 9 bases. CDR3 sequence: CASTPGQGYEQYF. In DNA form, the CDR3 reads TGTGCCAGCACCCCGGGACAGGGCTACGAGCAGTACTTC.